This T cell receptor beta chain was found in a study of blood T cell repertoires in COVID-19. Recovered Cohort 3 donors showed two negative PCRs, clearance, or symptom resolution. This CDR3 has 13 amino acids. The V and J ends lost 4 bases and 4 bases respectively, with 8 bases between them. Germline lookup yields CDR1 LNHDA and CDR2 SQIVND (reference sequence). Assay: immunoSEQ multiplex PCR; the TCRdb copy retains only in-frame clones and omits some. This sample yields 190,000 or so clones, of which about four fifths are seen a single time; approximately 7.6% belongs to the top ten. The specimen sequenced was PBMCs or T cells enriched from blood (not recorded which). This chain connects TRBV19 to TRBJ1-5; no clear D. This receptor was taken from a man in his forties or fifties who had recovered from COVID-19. The CDR3 DNA reads as TGTGCCAGTAGTAGCAGCGAAAATCAGCCCCAGCATTTT. Translated, it gives CASSSSENQPQHF.